The present T cell receptor (beta chain) was sequenced within a study of Graves' ophthalmopathy and Graves' hyperthyroidism. The overall study: Sampling took place at initial diagnosis, with peripheral blood obtained before any treatment.

There are 12 residues in the CDR3. The germline V gene has CDR1 SQVTM and CDR2 ANQGSEA. The TCR beta CDR3 regions underwent amplification from RNA transcripts. RT-PCR with HTBI primers came first, then second-round multiplex PCR. TCRdb re-called the multiplex PCR reads with MiXCR, one entry per CDR3 protein. The sample shows about 740,000 distinct CDR3 sequences, roughly 41% of them seen only once. This chain connects TRBV29-1 to TRBJ2-7; D unresolved. The J call is in doubt because the DNA end fits TRBJ2-1 better. The source of this sequence is an adult man with Graves' ophthalmopathy. Source material: peripheral blood. The CDR3 region is CSAPSSYNEQFF. Here the CDR3 DNA reads TGCAGCGCCCCGAGCTCCTACAATGAGCAGTTCTTC.